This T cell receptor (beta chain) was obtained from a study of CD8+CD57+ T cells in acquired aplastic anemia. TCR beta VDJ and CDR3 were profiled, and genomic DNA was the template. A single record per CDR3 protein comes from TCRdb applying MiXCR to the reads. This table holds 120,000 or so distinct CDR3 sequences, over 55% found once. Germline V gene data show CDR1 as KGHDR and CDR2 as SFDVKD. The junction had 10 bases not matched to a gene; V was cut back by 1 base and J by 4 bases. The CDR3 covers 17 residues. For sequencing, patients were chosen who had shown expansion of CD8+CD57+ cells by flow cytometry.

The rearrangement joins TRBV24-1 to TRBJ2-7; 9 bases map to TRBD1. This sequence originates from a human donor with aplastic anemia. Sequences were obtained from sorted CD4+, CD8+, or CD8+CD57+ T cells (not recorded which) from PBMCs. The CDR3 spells CATSDFGGQGGTYEQYF. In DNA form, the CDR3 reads TGTGCCACCAGTGATTTCGGGGGACAGGGAGGGACTTACGAGCAGTACTTC.